Given below is one TCR beta chain in context. Its antigen is currently unknown. Sequencing used immunoSEQ multiplex PCR; TCRdb keeps in-frame clones, though not all of them. The sample has about 30,000 clones, roughly four fifths seen once. This specimen comes from a study of T cells in narcolepsy. Study conclusions and caveats: Healthy controls reportedly lacked the autoreactive clonotypes serially found in patients' blood.

This CDR3 region has 16 residues. Trimming took 5 bases from V and 4 from J, leaving 21 bases between them. The germline V gene has CDR1 SGHVS and CDR2 FQNEAQ. The V call is TRBV7-8, the J call TRBJ2-7, with D tentatively TRBD1 (7 bases). This sequence originates from a human donor with narcolepsy. Sample: CD45RA- memory CD4+ T cells from PBMCs. In nucleotides, the CDR3 is TGTGCCAGCAGCAGTACCGGGGGACAGAAAGAATACGAGCAGTACTTC. Translation: CASSSTGGQKEYEQYF.